These T cell receptor beta chains were read from a single sample in a study of T cell changes during pregnancy in multiple sclerosis. Sequencing was performed with immunoSEQ multiplex PCR; in TCRdb, only in-frame clones are kept and a portion is missing. The sample lists about 83,000 clones; about 95% were seen once. Sequences were derived from peripheral blood, sampled in the second trimester of pregnancy. The receptors shown here come from a female donor with multiple sclerosis, enrolled in a pregnancy study. CDR3s include the opening cysteine and the closing phenylalanine or tryptophan. The order of the fields is J gene, V gene, clone size, D gene, CDR3 protein, CDR3 DNA. A D gene is named only where the DNA matches it firmly. Some rows mark clone size as missing; the rest say once, few, many or name a class of expanded clone.

TRBJ2-2	TRBV5-1	NA	TRBD1	CASSLGDRANTGELFF	TGCGCCAGCAGCTTGGGGGACAGGGCGAACACCGGGGAGCTGTTTTTT
TRBJ1-5	TRBV28	NA	NA	CASSTTDLRDYSNQPQHF	TGTGCCAGCAGTACAACGGACCTTCGTGACTATAGCAATCAGCCCCAGCATTTT
TRBJ1-1	TRBV5-6	NA	NA	CASSLGRANTEAFF	TGTGCCAGCAGCTTAGGCAGGGCGAACACTGAAGCTTTCTTT
TRBJ1-1	TRBV6-1	NA	TRBD1	CASSDPGQGWTEAFF	TGTGCCAGCAGTGACCCGGGACAGGGGTGGACTGAAGCTTTCTTT
TRBJ1-1	TRBV27	NA	TRBD1	CASRGTGRTEAFF	TGTGCCAGCAGGGGGACAGGGCGCACTGAAGCTTTCTTT
TRBJ1-3	TRBV7-2	NA	NA	CASSLNRNTIYF	TGTGCCAGCAGCTTAAATAGAAACACCATATATTTT
TRBJ1-2	TRBV7-2	NA	TRBD1	CASSLTGYGYTF	TGTGCCAGCAGTTTGACAGGGTATGGCTACACCTTC
TRBJ2-5	TRBV7-8	NA	TRBD2	CASSLPTSGRAKETQYF	TGTGCCAGCAGCTTACCCACTAGCGGGAGGGCTAAAGAGACCCAGTACTTC
TRBJ2-1	TRBV19	NA	TRBD2	CASSFLPGLAGFEQFF	TGTGCCAGTAGTTTCTTACCGGGACTAGCGGGATTTGAGCAGTTCTTC
TRBJ2-5	TRBV7-8	NA	TRBD2	CASSPTGTSGSQETQYF	TGTGCCAGCAGCCCCACCGGGACTAGCGGGAGCCAAGAGACCCAGTACTTC
TRBJ2-7	TRBV27	NA	NA	CASSLPLYEQYF	TGTGCCAGCAGTCTCCCTCTCTACGAGCAGTACTTC
TRBJ2-7	TRBV2	NA	NA	CASIVRVYEQYF	TGTGCCAGCATCGTCAGGGTCTACGAGCAGTACTTC
TRBJ2-2	TRBV29-1	NA	TRBD1	CSVATGYDGELFF	TGCAGCGTTGCGACAGGGTATGACGGGGAGCTGTTTTTT
TRBJ1-5	TRBV6-6	NA	TRBD1	CASSSRQGWDQPQHF	TGTGCCAGCAGTTCGCGACAGGGTTGGGATCAGCCCCAGCATTTT
TRBJ2-7	TRBV7-9	NA	TRBD1	CASSSSPGQGLQQYF	TGTGCCAGCAGCTCATCTCCTGGACAGGGACTTCAGCAGTACTTC
TRBJ1-5	TRBV30	NA	NA	CAWSELGNQPQHF	TGTGCCTGGAGCGAGCTAGGCAATCAGCCCCAGCATTTT
TRBJ2-3	TRBV21-1	NA	NA	CVDIAGPGHTQYF	TGTGTCGACATAGCGGGGCCCGGGCATACGCAGTATTTT
TRBJ2-5	TRBV6-1	NA	NA	CASSEVRGNQETQYF	TGTGCAAGCAGTGAAGTCAGGGGAAACCAAGAGACCCAGTACTTC
TRBJ2-1	TRBV6-1	NA	NA	CASSERPAGEQFF	TGTGCCAGCAGTGAGCGGCCCGCTGGTGAGCAGTTCTTC
TRBJ2-1	TRBV5-1	NA	NA	CASSSQRNEQFF	TGCGCCAGCAGCTCCCAGAGGAACGAGCAGTTCTTC
TRBJ2-7	TRBV21-1	NA	NA	CASSKGGLAGGTYEQYF	TGTGCCAGCAGCAAAGGAGGCCTAGCGGGAGGGACCTACGAGCAGTACTTC
TRBJ2-7	TRBV27	NA	NA	CASSSPPTRMGSYEQYF	TGTGCCAGCAGTTCCCCACCAACTAGGATGGGCTCCTACGAGCAGTACTTC
TRBJ2-7	TRBV13	NA	NA	CASSPLLGQDGGYEQYF	TGTGCCAGCAGCCCCCTTCTGGGGCAAGACGGGGGCTACGAGCAGTACTTC
TRBJ2-5	TRBV5-6	NA	TRBD1	CASSPRTGKDQETQYF	TGTGCCAGCAGCCCGCGGACAGGGAAAGACCAAGAGACCCAGTACTTC
TRBJ2-1	TRBV6-5	NA	NA	CASSEGGSYNEQFF	TGTGCCAGCAGCGAGGGAGGATCCTACAATGAGCAGTTCTTC
TRBJ2-3	TRBV5-5	NA	TRBD1	CASSLTVRGRTDTQYF	TGTGCCAGCAGCTTGACCGTAAGGGGGCGCACAGATACGCAGTATTTT
TRBJ2-2	TRBV5-1	NA	TRBD1	CASSLAPPQGAGELFF	TGCGCCAGCAGCTTGGCACCTCCCCAGGGGGCCGGGGAGCTGTTTTTT
TRBJ1-2	TRBV25-1	NA	TRBD1	CASSGQVFYGYTF	TGTGCCAGCAGCGGACAGGTTTTCTATGGCTACACCTTC
TRBJ2-1	TRBV7-2	NA	NA	CASSPQTGYNEQFF	TGTGCCAGCAGCCCACAGACGGGGTACAATGAGCAGTTCTTC
TRBJ2-7	TRBV5-1	NA	NA	CASSLVGSYEQYF	TGCGCCAGCAGCTTGGTCGGGTCTTACGAGCAGTACTTC
TRBJ2-3	TRBV4-1	NA	TRBD2	CASSFGAGTSGSYTDTQYF	TGCGCCAGCAGCTTCGGTGCCGGGACTAGCGGGAGCTACACAGATACGCAGTATTTT
TRBJ1-1	TRBV4-1	once	NA	CASSPGENTEAFF	TGCGCCAGCAGCCCCGGGGAGAACACTGAAGCTTTCTTT
TRBJ2-7	TRBV7-6	NA	TRBD2	CASSLALTSTSYEQYF	TGTGCCAGCAGCTTAGCCCTGACTAGCACCTCCTACGAGCAGTACTTC
TRBJ2-2	TRBV5-1	NA	TRBD1	CASSLTGGRNTGELFF	TGCGCCAGCAGCTTGACAGGGGGCCGGAACACCGGGGAGCTGTTTTTT
TRBJ2-1	TRBV5-6	NA	NA	CASSLVGGNEQFF	TGTGCCAGCAGCTTGGTAGGGGGAAATGAGCAGTTCTTC
TRBJ2-5	TRBV27	NA	NA	CASSLSPAGETQYF	TGTGCCAGCAGTTTATCACCAGCGGGAGAGACCCAGTACTTC
TRBJ2-2	TRBV6-5	NA	NA	CASSYSTSRGELFF	TGTGCCAGCAGTTACTCGACTAGTAGGGGGGAGCTGTTTTTT
TRBJ2-7	TRBV27	NA	NA	CATFWSGEQYF	TGTGCCACCTTCTGGTCCGGCGAGCAGTACTTC
TRBJ2-7	TRBV9	NA	TRBD1	CASSPRDSYYEQYF	TGTGCCAGCAGCCCACGGGACAGCTACTACGAGCAGTACTTC
TRBJ2-1	TRBV10-3	NA	NA	CAISEPGGGVGYNEQFF	TGTGCCATCAGTGAGCCGGGCGGCGGGGTCGGCTACAATGAGCAGTTCTTC
TRBJ2-3	TRBV7-8	NA	NA	CASSPPGQGSTDTQYF	TGTGCCAGCAGCCCGCCCGGGCAGGGATCCACAGATACGCAGTATTTT
TRBJ2-1	TRBV10-2	NA	NA	CASRKAGYNEQFF	TGCGCCAGCCGGAAGGCGGGATACAATGAGCAGTTCTTC
TRBJ2-2	TRBV2	NA	NA	CASSGQTGELFF	TGTGCCAGCAGCGGACAGACCGGGGAGCTGTTTTTT
TRBJ2-1	TRBV5-5	NA	NA	CASSLLTGEFDEQFF	TGTGCCAGCAGCCTACTTACGGGAGAATTCGATGAGCAGTTCTTC